This T cell receptor (beta chain) was sequenced in a study of blood T cell repertoires in COVID-19. About the research overall: Sources were T cells, B-cell-depleted T cells, or PBMCs; the material itself was cDNA or gDNA.

This CDR3 contains 13 residues. V shed 4 bases, J shed 5 bases, and the junction held 2 bases outside the gene matches. Germline CDR1 reads KGHSH; CDR2 reads LQKENI. Authors' analysis steps: How many nucleated cells were present was estimated from reference gene primer amplification. The data were produced by immunoSEQ multiplex PCR, yet TCRdb's version contains in-frame clones alone and is incomplete. From that table come the V and J calls and clone size; the DNA was used to work out D and trimming. This table holds about 220,000 clones, 80% found once. The sequence derives from a woman in her seventies with acute or convalescent COVID-19. The chain has TRBV18 and TRBJ2-1, with 7 bases that match TRBD1. Sample: peripheral blood. The CDR3 nucleotides are TGTGCCAGCTCACTCGGACAGGACAATGAGCAGTTCTTC. Translation gives CASSLGQDNEQFF.